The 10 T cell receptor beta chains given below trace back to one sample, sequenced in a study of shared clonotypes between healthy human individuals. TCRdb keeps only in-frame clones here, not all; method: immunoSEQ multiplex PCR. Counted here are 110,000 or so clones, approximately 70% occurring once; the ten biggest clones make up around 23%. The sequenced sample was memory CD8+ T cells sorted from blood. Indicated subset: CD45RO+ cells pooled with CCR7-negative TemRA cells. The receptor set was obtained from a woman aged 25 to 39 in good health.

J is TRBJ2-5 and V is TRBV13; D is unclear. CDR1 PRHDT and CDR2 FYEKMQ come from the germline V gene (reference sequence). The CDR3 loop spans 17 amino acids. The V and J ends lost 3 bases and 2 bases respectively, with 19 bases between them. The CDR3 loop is CASSLINPYGPQETQYF. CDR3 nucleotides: TGTGCCAGCAGCTTGATAAACCCATATGGACCTCAAGAGACCCAGTACTTC.

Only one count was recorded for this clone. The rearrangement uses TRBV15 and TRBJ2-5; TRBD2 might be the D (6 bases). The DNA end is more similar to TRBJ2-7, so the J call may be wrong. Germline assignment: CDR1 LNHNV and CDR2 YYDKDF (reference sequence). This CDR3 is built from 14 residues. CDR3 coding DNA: TGTGCCACCAGCAGAGCGGGAGCCGCGGACGAGCAGTACTTC. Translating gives CATSRAGAADEQYF.

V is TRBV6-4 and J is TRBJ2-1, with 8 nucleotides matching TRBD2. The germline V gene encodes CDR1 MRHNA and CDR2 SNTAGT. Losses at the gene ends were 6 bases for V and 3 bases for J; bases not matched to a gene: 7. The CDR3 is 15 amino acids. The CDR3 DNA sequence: TGTGCCAGCAGAGCACTAGCGGAAATCTACAATGAGCAGTTCTTC. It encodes CASRALAEIYNEQFF.

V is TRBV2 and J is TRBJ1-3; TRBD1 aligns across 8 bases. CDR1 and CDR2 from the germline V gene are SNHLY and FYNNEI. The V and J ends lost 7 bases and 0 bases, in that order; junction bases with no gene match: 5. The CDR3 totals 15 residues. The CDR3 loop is CASTRQGSSGNTIYF. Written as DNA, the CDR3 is TGTGCCAGCACCAGACAGGGGAGCTCTGGAAACACCATATATTTT.

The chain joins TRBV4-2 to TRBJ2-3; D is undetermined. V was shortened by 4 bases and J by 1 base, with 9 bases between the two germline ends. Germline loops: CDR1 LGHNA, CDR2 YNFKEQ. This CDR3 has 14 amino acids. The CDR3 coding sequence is TGTGCCAGCAGCCCGGACCTAGGCACAGATACGCAGTATTTT. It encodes CASSPDLGTDTQYF.

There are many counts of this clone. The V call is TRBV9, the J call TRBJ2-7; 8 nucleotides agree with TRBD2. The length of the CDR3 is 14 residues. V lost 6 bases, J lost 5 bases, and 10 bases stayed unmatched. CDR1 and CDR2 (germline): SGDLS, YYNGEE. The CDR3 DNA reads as TGTGCCAGCAAGGAAAGCGGGAGCGTACACGAGCAGTACTTC. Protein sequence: CASKESGSVHEQYF.

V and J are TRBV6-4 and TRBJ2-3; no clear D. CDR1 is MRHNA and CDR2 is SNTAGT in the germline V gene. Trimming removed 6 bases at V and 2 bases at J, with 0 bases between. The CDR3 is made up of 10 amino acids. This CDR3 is CASSTDTQYF. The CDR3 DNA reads TGTGCCAGCAGCACAGATACGCAGTATTTT.

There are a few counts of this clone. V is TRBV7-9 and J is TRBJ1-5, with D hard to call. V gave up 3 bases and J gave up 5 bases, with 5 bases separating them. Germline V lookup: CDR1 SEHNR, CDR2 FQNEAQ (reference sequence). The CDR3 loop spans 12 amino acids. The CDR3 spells CASSFDDQPQHF. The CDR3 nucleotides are TGTGCCAGCAGCTTTGACGATCAGCCCCAGCATTTT. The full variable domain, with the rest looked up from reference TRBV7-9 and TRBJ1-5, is DTGVSQNPRHKITKRGQNVTFRCDPISEHNRLYWYRQTLGQGPEFLTYFQNEAQLEKSRLLSDRFSAERPKGSFSTLEIQRTEQGDSAMYLCASSFDDQPQHFGDGTRLSIL.

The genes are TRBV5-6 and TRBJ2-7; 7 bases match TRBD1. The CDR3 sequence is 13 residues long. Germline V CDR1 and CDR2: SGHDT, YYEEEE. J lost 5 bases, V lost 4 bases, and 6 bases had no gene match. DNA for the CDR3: TGTGCCAGCAGCAGACAGGGTTCAAACGAGCAGTACTTC. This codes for CASSRQGSNEQYF.

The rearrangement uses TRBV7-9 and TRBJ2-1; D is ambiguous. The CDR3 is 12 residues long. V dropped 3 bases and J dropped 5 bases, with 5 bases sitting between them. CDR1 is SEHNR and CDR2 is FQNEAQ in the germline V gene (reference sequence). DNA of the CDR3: TGTGCCAGCAGCTTTAGCAACAATGAGCAGTTCTTC. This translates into CASSFSNNEQFF.